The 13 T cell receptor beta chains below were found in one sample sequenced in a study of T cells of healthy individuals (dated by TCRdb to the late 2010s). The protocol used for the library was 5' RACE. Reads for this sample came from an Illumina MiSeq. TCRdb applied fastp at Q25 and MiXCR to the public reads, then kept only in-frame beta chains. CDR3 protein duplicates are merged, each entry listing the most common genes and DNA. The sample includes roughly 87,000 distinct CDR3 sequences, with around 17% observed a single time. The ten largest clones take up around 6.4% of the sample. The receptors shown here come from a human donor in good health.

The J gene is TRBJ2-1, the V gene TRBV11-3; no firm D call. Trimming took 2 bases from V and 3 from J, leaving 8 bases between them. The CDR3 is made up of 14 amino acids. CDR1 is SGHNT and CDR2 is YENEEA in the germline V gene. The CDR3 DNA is TGTGCCAGCAGCTTACAGGACGGCTACAATGAGCAGTTCTTC. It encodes CASSLQDGYNEQFF.

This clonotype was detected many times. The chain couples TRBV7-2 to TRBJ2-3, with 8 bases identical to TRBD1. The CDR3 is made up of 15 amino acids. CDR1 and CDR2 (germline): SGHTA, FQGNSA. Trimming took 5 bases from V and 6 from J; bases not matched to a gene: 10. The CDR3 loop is CASSRRQGMSDTQYF. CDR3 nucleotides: TGTGCCAGCAGCCGGAGACAGGGGATGAGTGATACGCAGTATTTT.

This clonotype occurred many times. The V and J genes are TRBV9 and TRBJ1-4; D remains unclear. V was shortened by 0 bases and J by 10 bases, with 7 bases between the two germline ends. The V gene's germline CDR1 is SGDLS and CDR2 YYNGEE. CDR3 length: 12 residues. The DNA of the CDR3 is TGTGCCAGCAGCGTAGATCCTGGAAAACTGTTTTTT. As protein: CASSVDPGKLFF.

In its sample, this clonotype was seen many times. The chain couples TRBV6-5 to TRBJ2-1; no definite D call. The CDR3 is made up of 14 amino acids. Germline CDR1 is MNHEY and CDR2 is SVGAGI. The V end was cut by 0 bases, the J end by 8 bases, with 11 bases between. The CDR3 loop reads CASSYSRDPYEQFF. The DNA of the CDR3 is TGTGCCAGCAGTTACTCTCGTGACCCCTATGAGCAGTTCTTC.

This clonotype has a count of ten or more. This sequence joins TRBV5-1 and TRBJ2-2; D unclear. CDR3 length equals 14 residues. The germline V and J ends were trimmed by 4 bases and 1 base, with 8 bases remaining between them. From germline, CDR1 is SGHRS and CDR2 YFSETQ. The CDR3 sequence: CASSPFGNTGELFF. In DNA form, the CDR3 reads TGCGCCAGCAGCCCCTTCGGGAACACCGGGGAGCTGTTTTTT.

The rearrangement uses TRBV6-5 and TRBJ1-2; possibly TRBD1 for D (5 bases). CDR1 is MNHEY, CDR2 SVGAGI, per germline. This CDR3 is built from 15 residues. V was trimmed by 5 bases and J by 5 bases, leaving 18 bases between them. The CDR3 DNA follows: TGTGCCAGCAGTATCGGGCACCAGGGAATATATGGCTACACCTTC. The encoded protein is CASSIGHQGIYGYTF.

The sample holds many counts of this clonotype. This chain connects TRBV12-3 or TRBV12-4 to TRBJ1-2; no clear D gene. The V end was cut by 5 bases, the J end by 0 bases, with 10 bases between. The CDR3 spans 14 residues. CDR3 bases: TGTGCCAGCAGTCCTATTGGACCTAACTATGGCTACACCTTC. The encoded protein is CASSPIGPNYGYTF.

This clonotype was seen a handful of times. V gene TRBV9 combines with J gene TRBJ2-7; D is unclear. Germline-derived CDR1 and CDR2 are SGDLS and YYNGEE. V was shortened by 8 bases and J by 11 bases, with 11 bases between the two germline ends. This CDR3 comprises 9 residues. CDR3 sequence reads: CARPPMEYF. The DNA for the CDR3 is TGTGCCAGGCCCCCGATGGAGTACTTC.

CDR3 sequence reads: CASSQGQGMINEQFF. The CDR3 DNA sequence: TGCGCCAGCAGCCAGGGACAGGGTATGATCAATGAGCAGTTCTTC. The chain joins TRBV4-1 to TRBJ2-1; 9 positions match TRBD1. Looked up from germline, CDR1 is MGHRA and CDR2 is YSYEKL. The CDR3 consists of 15 residues. The ends lost 3 bases at V and 6 bases at J; junction bases unmatched: 6.

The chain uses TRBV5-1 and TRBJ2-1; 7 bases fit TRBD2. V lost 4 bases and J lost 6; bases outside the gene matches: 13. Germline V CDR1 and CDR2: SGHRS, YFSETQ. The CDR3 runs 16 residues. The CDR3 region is CASSPLNAGVGNEQFF. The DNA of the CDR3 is TGCGCCAGCAGCCCCCTAAACGCGGGGGTTGGCAATGAGCAGTTCTTC.

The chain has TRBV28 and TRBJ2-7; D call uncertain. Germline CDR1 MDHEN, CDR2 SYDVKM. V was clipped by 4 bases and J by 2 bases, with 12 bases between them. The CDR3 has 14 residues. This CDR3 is CASSYLPGPYEQYF. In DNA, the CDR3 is TGTGCCAGCAGTTATCTCCCGGGCCCCTACGAGCAGTACTTC.

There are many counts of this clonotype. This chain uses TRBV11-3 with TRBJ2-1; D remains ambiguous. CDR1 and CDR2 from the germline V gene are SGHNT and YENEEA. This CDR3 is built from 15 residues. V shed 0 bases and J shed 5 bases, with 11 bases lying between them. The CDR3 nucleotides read TGTGCCAGCAGCTTAGATGGGGTCAACCACAATGAGCAGTTCTTC. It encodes CASSLDGVNHNEQFF.

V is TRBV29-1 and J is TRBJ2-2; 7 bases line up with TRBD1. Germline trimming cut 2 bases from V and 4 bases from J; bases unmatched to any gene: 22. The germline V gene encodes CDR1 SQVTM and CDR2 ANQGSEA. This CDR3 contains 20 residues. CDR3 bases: TGCAGCGTTGAAAAAAAGCGACAGGGATTAAAGGGATCTGCCACCGGGGAGCTGTTTTTT. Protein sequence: CSVEKKRQGLKGSATGELFF.